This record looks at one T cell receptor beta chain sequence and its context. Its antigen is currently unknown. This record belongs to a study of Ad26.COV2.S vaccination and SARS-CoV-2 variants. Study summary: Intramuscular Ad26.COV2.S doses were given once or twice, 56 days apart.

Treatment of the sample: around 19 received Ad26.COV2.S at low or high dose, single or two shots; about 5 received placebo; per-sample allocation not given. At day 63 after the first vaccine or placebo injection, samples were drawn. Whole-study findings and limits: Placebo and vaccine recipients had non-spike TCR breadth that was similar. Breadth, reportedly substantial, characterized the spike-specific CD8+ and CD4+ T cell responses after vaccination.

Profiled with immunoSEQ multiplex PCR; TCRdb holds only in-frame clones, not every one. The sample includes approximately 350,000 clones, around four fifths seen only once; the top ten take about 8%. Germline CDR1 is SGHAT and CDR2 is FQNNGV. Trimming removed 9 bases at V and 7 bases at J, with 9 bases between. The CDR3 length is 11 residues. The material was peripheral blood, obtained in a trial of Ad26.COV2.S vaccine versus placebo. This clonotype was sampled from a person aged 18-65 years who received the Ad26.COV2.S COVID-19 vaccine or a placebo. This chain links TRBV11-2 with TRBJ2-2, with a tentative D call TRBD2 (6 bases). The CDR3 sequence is CARGEDGELFF. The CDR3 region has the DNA TGTGCCAGGGGGGAGGACGGGGAGCTGTTTTTT.